This T cell receptor (beta chain) originates from a study of regulatory T cells in long-lasting Graves disease. Whole-study results and caveats: TRBV28 was favored in persistent disease, as were TRBJ1-2 and TRBJ2-5.

Indicated time point: newly diagnosed GD, antithyroid drugs for less than 3 months. RNA extracted from PBMCs served as the sequencing template. Relying on iRepertoire HTBI primers and Arm-PCR of CDR3 regions, the team built TCR beta libraries. In TCRdb, the multiplex PCR reads were re-called with MiXCR into one record per CDR3 protein. The repertoire has just over 600,000 distinct CDR3 sequences, about 15% of them found once; the top ten carry 15% to 20%. The V and J ends lost 5 bases and 6 bases, in that order; junction bases with no gene match: 5. CDR1 MGHRA and CDR2 YSYEKL come from the germline V gene. The CDR3 consists of 15 residues. This clonotype was picked up a small number of times. Antigen: not known. The same data also went into a second study, on T cells in Graves' hyperthyroidism and ophthalmopathy. That source reports: Thyroid ultrasound, orbital computed tomography, clinical symptoms, and serum thyroxine and TRAb underpinned diagnoses. Most clonotypes expanded in the thyroid (above 0.001) were also present in blood.

The chain carries TRBV4-1 and TRBJ1-5, with 12 bases matching TRBD1. The sequence came from a woman in her twenties or thirties with Graves disease. The material sequenced was peripheral blood mononuclear cells (PBMCs), taken at new diagnosis, from a patient treated with antithyroid drugs. CDR3 DNA sequence: TGCGCCAGCAGCATCGGGACAGGGGGCGGTCAGCCCCAGCATTTT. It yields the protein CASSIGTGGGQPQHF.